The clone carrying this TCR beta chain showed up just a few times. The antigen is unknown. This entry comes from a study of T cells in Graves' hyperthyroidism and ophthalmopathy. Broader study findings: Most thyroid clonotypes with frequency above 0.001 were detected in blood.

Authors of the study amplified TCR beta CDR3 regions from RNA transcripts. During a first-round RT-PCR of the TCR CDR3, the HTBI primer set was used. Using its own MiXCR run on the multiplex PCR reads, TCRdb lists one record per CDR3 protein. Of about 580,000 distinct CDR3 sequences listed, about 43% are singletons. Thyroid ultrasound and orbital computed tomography, with clinical symptoms and serum thyroxine and TRAb, informed diagnoses. This CDR3 region has 13 residues. The junction had 5 bases not matched to a gene; V was cut back by 5 bases and J by 8 bases. The germline CDR1 and CDR2 sequences are SGHRS and YFSETQ.

Material: peripheral blood or thyroid tissue (not recorded which). This clonotype originated in a young woman with Graves' hyperthyroidism. The V and J genes are TRBV5-1 and TRBJ1-4; 8 positions agree with TRBD1. The CDR3 protein is CASRGTGGEKLFF. The DNA for the CDR3 is TGCGCCAGCAGAGGGACAGGCGGGGAAAAACTGTTTTTT.